Sequencing of this T cell receptor beta chain was carried out in a study of T cells in localized non-small cell lung cancer. The method was immunoSEQ multiplex PCR; TCRdb's version includes in-frame clones alone and lacks a portion of them. The sample has tens of thousands of clones; approximately 80% are singletons. This CDR3 is built from 15 residues. Germline V gene lookup returns CDR1 SGHRS and CDR2 YFSETQ. Trimming left V 0 bases short and J 6 bases short, with 15 bases between. The source was PBMCs, collected before any cancer treatment. This clonotype was sampled from a man between 35 and 75 years old with stage II lung adenocarcinoma. The V call is TRBV5-1, the J call TRBJ1-2, with D maybe TRBD1 (6 bases). CDR3 nucleotides: TGCGCCAGCAGCTTGGGCTTGGGGGGGGCCCATGGCTACACCTTC. This translates into CASSLGLGGAHGYTF.